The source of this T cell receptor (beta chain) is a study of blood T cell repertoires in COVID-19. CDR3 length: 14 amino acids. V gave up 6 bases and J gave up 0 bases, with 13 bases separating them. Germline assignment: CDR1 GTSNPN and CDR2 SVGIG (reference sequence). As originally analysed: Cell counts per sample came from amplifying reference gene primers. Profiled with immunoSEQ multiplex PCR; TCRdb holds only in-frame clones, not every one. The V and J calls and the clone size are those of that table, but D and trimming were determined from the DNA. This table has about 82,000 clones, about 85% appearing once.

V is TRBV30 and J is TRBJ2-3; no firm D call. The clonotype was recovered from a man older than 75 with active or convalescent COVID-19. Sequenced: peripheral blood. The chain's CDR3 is CACQRQSSTDTQYF. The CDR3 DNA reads TGTGCCTGTCAGAGGCAAAGTAGCACAGATACGCAGTATTTT.